The present entry profiles one T cell receptor beta chain with its context. What it binds is unknown. The PCR was carried out with 60 Vbeta primers and 13 Jbeta primers. Profiling relied on immunoSEQ multiplex PCR, and the TCRdb table lists in-frame clones only, not all of them. The repertoire includes about 84,000 clones, around 78% of them detected once, and about 2.7% sits in the top ten. This record comes from a study of cytomegalovirus exposure and HLA in healthy donors. Findings and limits, study-wide: Several of the most significant clusters were apparently associated with common viral pathogens in a later analysis. The listing of roughly 160 TCR beta chains classed them as cytomegalovirus-associated.

The germline V and J ends were trimmed by 5 bases and 2 bases, with 10 bases remaining between them. Germline V gene lookup returns CDR1 MNHEY and CDR2 SMNVEV (reference sequence). The CDR3 contains 14 residues. This chain joins TRBV27 and TRBJ2-1, with D possibly matching TRBD1 (5 bases). Specimen: PBMCs. The clonotype was recovered from a male donor in good health and CMV-seropositive. The CDR3 reads CASSPTDPYNEQFF. The CDR3 bases are TGTGCCAGCAGTCCGACAGACCCCTACAATGAGCAGTTCTTC.